Below are 18 T cell receptor beta chains sequenced from a single sample in a study of tissue T cells after allogeneic stem cell transplantation. Here immunoSEQ multiplex PCR was the method, and the copy in TCRdb shows in-frame clones only, minus some. The sample has about 6,800 clones, approximately 54% seen once; the top ten hold approximately 20%. The material was duodenum tissue, obtained at autopsy. These receptors originate from a female donor older than 55 with lung cancer.

The chain has TRBV30 and TRBJ1-1; D gene uncertain. Trimming took 0 bases from V and 0 from J, leaving 11 bases between them. CDR1 and CDR2 from the germline V gene are GTSNPN and SVGIG (reference sequence). CDR3 length: 15 residues. CDR3 protein: CAWSVLRSMNTEAFF. The CDR3 bases are TGTGCCTGGAGTGTACTCCGATCCATGAACACTGAAGCTTTCTTT.

This chain links TRBV7-3 with TRBJ1-1; D gene unclear. The CDR3 is 13 residues long. The V and J ends lost 5 bases and 5 bases respectively, with 12 bases between them. Germline loops: CDR1 SGHTA, CDR2 FQGTGA. CDR3 nucleotides: TGTGCCAGCAGCACACTAGGGAGTACTGAAGCTTTCTTT. Translated: CASSTLGSTEAFF.

V usage is TRBV21-1 and J usage is TRBJ2-1; the table names TRBD2, a call not compared with the DNA. TRBV21-1 is labeled a pseudogene. The CDR3 is 14 amino acids. CDR3 DNA: TGTGCCAGCACCCATCGGGAAAGGGCGTGGGAGCAGTTCTTC. Protein sequence: CASTHRERAWEQFF.

This clone has more than one count but fewer than ten. The chain couples TRBV7-3 to TRBJ2-1, with 8 bases that match TRBD2. The CDR3 extends over 14 amino acids. Germline V CDR1 and CDR2: SGHTA, FQGTGA. V dropped 2 bases and J dropped 9; count of bases not matched to a gene: 6. CDR3 sequence: CASSLSGGRGEQFF. CDR3 sequence (DNA): TGTGCCAGCAGCTTATCGGGAGGGAGGGGTGAGCAGTTCTTC.

The sample holds a few counts of this clone. The gene calls are TRBV29-1 and TRBJ2-7; 8 bases map to TRBD1. The CDR3 sequence is 11 residues long. Germline lookup yields CDR1 SQVTM and CDR2 ANQGSEA. The V and J ends lost 4 bases and 5 bases, in that order; junction bases with no gene match: 1. CDR3 coding DNA: TGCAGCGTTGGACAGGGGAACGAGCAGTACTTC. Translated: CSVGQGNEQYF.

The chain employs TRBV29-1 and TRBJ1-2, with D maybe TRBD1 (6 bases). CDR1 and CDR2 from the germline V gene are SQVTM and ANQGSEA. Trimming shortened V by 3 bases and J by 8 bases, and 19 bases separated the two germline ends. This CDR3 is built from 14 residues. CDR3 nucleotides: TGCAGCGTTGATTTCCCCCCGGGGGCGTCAGGCTACACCTTC. Translated: CSVDFPPGASGYTF.

CDR3 in amino acids: CASSLQEHGEQFF. The CDR3 DNA is TGTGCCAGCAGTTTACAGGAGCACGGTGAGCAGTTCTTC. The V call is TRBV12-3 or TRBV12-4, the J call TRBJ2-1; no reliable D call. Trimming left V 2 bases short and J 9 bases short, with 11 bases between. The CDR3 is made up of 13 amino acids.

This chain connects TRBV6-5 to TRBJ1-5; perhaps TRBD1 as D (6 bases). Germline lookup yields CDR1 MNHEY and CDR2 SVGAGI. With 2 bases removed from V and 9 bases from J, the gap between germline ends came to 11 bases. The length of the CDR3 is 13 residues. The CDR3 is CASSYEGGGPQHF. The CDR3 bases are TGTGCCAGCAGTTACGAGGGAGGGGGGCCCCAGCATTTT.

This chain links TRBV30 with TRBJ1-1, with D possibly matching TRBD1 (5 bases). The germline CDR1 and CDR2 sequences are GTSNPN and SVGIG (reference sequence). The V end was cut by 2 bases, the J end by 1 base, with 23 bases between. CDR3 length: 18 amino acids. The CDR3 DNA follows: TGTGCCTGGAGTCCGTACGGGGGATGGGGGACCAAGAACACTGAAGCTTTCTTT. This gives the protein CAWSPYGGWGTKNTEAFF.

V gene TRBV9 combines with J gene TRBJ2-3, with unresolved D. The length of the CDR3 is 9 residues. V was cut by 6 bases and J by 6 bases, with 2 bases left in between. Germline V gives CDR1 SGDLS, CDR2 YYNGEE. The CDR3 loop is CASKDTQYF. The CDR3 DNA is TGTGCCAGCAAGGATACGCAGTATTTT.

The chain recombines TRBV7-3 with TRBJ2-1, with 9 bases identical to TRBD2. The ends lost 1 base at V and 10 bases at J; junction bases unmatched: 14. The length of the CDR3 is 17 residues. The germline V gene encodes CDR1 SGHTA and CDR2 FQGTGA. This CDR3 is CASSLKGGRAGVKEQFF. CDR3 bases: TGTGCCAGCAGCTTAAAAGGCGGGAGGGCCGGGGTTAAGGAGCAGTTCTTC.

This chain joins TRBV6-5 and TRBJ2-7; 8 bases agree with TRBD2. This CDR3 contains 15 residues. The germline CDR1 and CDR2 sequences are MNHEY and SVGAGI. Trimming removed 0 bases from V and 0 bases from J; junction bases left unmatched: 1. CDR3 loop: CASSYSSGSSYEQYF. Here the CDR3 DNA reads TGTGCCAGCAGTTACTCGAGCGGGAGCTCCTACGAGCAGTACTTC.

V gene TRBV7-2 combines with J gene TRBJ1-2; perhaps TRBD1 as D (5 bases). Germline lookup yields CDR1 SGHTA and CDR2 FQGNSA. The CDR3 sequence is 15 residues long. Trimming removed 2 bases from V and 0 bases from J, with 10 bases in between. The CDR3 region is CASSLQGTSNYGYTF. CDR3 sequence (DNA): TGTGCCAGCAGCTTACAGGGCACTTCTAACTATGGCTACACCTTC. Looking up the rest from reference TRBV7-2 and TRBJ1-2 gives the full variable domain: GAGVSQSPSNKVTEKGKDVELRCDPISGHTALYWYRQSLGQGLEFLIYFQGNSAPDKSGLPSDRFSAERTGGSVSTLTIQRTQQEDSAVYLCASSLQGTSNYGYTFGSGTRLTVV.

A few counts support this clone. The V call is TRBV6-5, the J call TRBJ2-5, with 12 nucleotides matching TRBD2. V dropped 11 bases and J dropped 1; count of bases not matched to a gene: 5. The germline gives CDR1 MNHEY, CDR2 SVGAGI. This CDR3 is built from 14 residues. CDR3: CAVRLAGAQETQYF. CDR3 in DNA: TGTGCCGTCCGACTAGCGGGGGCCCAAGAGACCCAGTACTTC.

The chain couples TRBV6-2 or TRBV6-3 to TRBJ1-2; D may be TRBD1 (5 bases). Trimming shortened V by 0 bases and J by 4 bases, and 12 bases separated the two germline ends. Germline V CDR1 and CDR2: MNHEY, SVGEGT. The CDR3 has 15 residues. The CDR3 DNA reads as TGTGCCAGCAGTTACTCCCCAGGGTCGAGCTATGGCTACACCTTC. Residues: CASSYSPGSSYGYTF.

In its sample, this clone was seen a few times. Other DNA sequences from this sample encode an identical CDR3 as well. The chain couples TRBV2 to TRBJ1-1; no definite D call. The V gene's germline CDR1 is SNHLY and CDR2 FYNNEI. CDR3 size: 13 residues. V was shortened by 3 bases and J by 1 base, with 6 bases between the two germline ends. CDR3 nucleotides: TGTGCCAGCAGTGACGGTACGAACACTGAAGCTTTCTTT. Its protein is CASSDGTNTEAFF.

V and J are TRBV29-1 and TRBJ2-1, with a possible D match to TRBD2 (6 bases). Trimming removed 4 bases at V and 9 bases at J, with 13 bases between. The germline V gene has CDR1 SQVTM and CDR2 ANQGSEA. This CDR3 has 12 residues. DNA for the CDR3: TGCAGCGTTGGGCAACTGGGAGGTGAGCAGTTCTTC. This sequence encodes CSVGQLGGEQFF.

This chain links TRBV3-1 (or the pseudogene TRBV3-2) with TRBJ2-1; D not certain. Trimming pared 1 base from V and 5 bases from J, leaving 18 bases between. Looked up from germline, CDR1 is LGHDT and CDR2 is YNNKEL (reference sequence). This CDR3 comprises 17 residues. This CDR3 reads CASSQARRYTYHNEQFF. Written as DNA, the CDR3 is TGTGCCAGCAGCCAAGCACGACGGTACACGTACCACAATGAGCAGTTCTTC.